The 9 T cell receptor beta chains reported below all come from one sample, sequenced in a study of T cell changes during pregnancy in multiple sclerosis. TCRdb's copy holds only in-frame clones and misses some; the assay was immunoSEQ multiplex PCR. The sample holds 70,000 or so clones; 92% are singletons and the top ten take just under 0.3%. The sample here was CD4+ T cells from peripheral blood mononuclear cells, taken after pregnancy. The receptors were sampled from a female donor with multiple sclerosis, enrolled in a pregnancy study.

The gene calls are TRBV28 and TRBJ1-2, with 7 bases identical to TRBD1. The V segment lost 7 bases and the J segment 4 bases; nucleotides outside the gene matches: 9. The CDR3 runs 14 residues. From germline, CDR1 is MDHEN and CDR2 SYDVKM. CDR3 DNA sequence: TGTGCCAGCATTGATACCGGGACAGCCTATGGCTACACCTTC. Translation: CASIDTGTAYGYTF.

The chain is built from TRBV7-8 and TRBJ2-7, with TRBD1 matching over 9 bases. With V trimmed by 3 bases and J by 2 bases, 5 bases remained unmatched. The V gene's germline CDR1 is SGHVS and CDR2 FQNEAQ. This CDR3 spans 15 amino acids. Here the CDR3 DNA reads TGTGCCAGCAGCTTCGGGACAGGGCCACCCTACGAGCAGTACTTC. The encoded protein is CASSFGTGPPYEQYF.

Only one count was recorded for this clone. The genes are TRBV14 and TRBJ2-3, with D possibly TRBD1 on 6 matching bases. Looked up from germline, CDR1 is SGHDN and CDR2 is FVKESK. CDR3 size: 14 residues. V lost 1 base, J lost 8 bases, and 13 bases lay in between. CDR3 DNA: TGTGCCAGCAGCCAAGTAGCCGGCAGGGGTACGCAGTATTTT. Protein: CASSQVAGRGTQYF.

This clone showed up just once. Different DNA sequences within this sample yield the same CDR3. This rearrangement joins TRBV5-1 to TRBJ2-7; unclear D gene. Germline V gives CDR1 SGHRS, CDR2 YFSETQ. The CDR3 is 13 residues long. The ends were cut back, 0 bases at V and 1 base at J, with 5 bases in the middle. The CDR3 region has the DNA TGCGCCAGCAGCTTGGCCGGGTCCTACGAGCAGTACTTC. Translating gives CASSLAGSYEQYF.

The gene calls are TRBV11-2 and TRBJ2-2; no definite D call. V lost 5 bases and J 4 bases, leaving 5 bases between the germline ends. The CDR3 has 12 residues. CDR1 SGHAT and CDR2 FQNNGV come from the germline V gene. In DNA form, the CDR3 reads TGTGCCAGCAGCACGAGCACCGGGGAGCTGTTTTTT. Translating gives CASSTSTGELFF.

This chain links TRBV30 with TRBJ2-5; 12 positions agree with TRBD1. The J segment lost 6 bases and the V segment lost 3 bases, leaving 5 bases of the junction unmatched. The germline gives CDR1 GTSNPN, CDR2 SVGIG (reference sequence). This CDR3 has 14 amino acids. CDR3 nucleotides: TGTGCCTGGAGGACGCGGGACAGGGGGCAGACCCAGTACTTC. It translates to CAWRTRDRGQTQYF.

V is TRBV7-9 and J is TRBJ1-1; 8 nucleotides line up with TRBD1. Losses at the gene ends were 5 bases for V and 1 base for J; bases not matched to a gene: 9. The CDR3 runs 16 residues. Germline lookup yields CDR1 SEHNR and CDR2 FQNEAQ (reference sequence). In nucleotides, the CDR3 is TGTGCCAGCAGCCCTCTCGGGCAGGGGGCGAACACTGAAGCTTTCTTT. It translates to CASSPLGQGANTEAFF.

The V gene is TRBV15, the J gene TRBJ1-4; D not resolved. CDR3 length equals 16 residues. In germline, CDR1 is LNHNV, CDR2 YYDKDF (reference sequence). V dropped 3 bases and J dropped 5 bases, with 16 bases sitting between them. The CDR3 sequence: CATSSGTSGSNEKLFF. For the CDR3, the DNA is TGTGCCACCAGCAGTGGAACATCGGGGTCGAATGAAAAACTGTTTTTT.

This chain joins TRBV5-1 and TRBJ2-5; 9 bases fit TRBD2. From germline, CDR1 is SGHRS and CDR2 YFSETQ. CDR3 size: 17 residues. Germline trimming cut 4 bases from V and 4 bases from J; bases unmatched to any gene: 14. The CDR3 sequence is CASSPPALAGVAETQYF. CDR3 in DNA: TGCGCCAGCAGCCCTCCCGCGTTAGCGGGAGTCGCAGAGACCCAGTACTTC. The whole variable domain, filled in from reference TRBV5-1 and TRBJ2-5, reads KAGVTQTPRYLIKTRGQQVTLSCSPISGHRSVSWYQQTPGQGLQFLFEYFSETQRNKGNFPGRFSGRQFSNSRSEMNVSTLELGDSALYLCASSPPALAGVAETQYFGPGTRLLVL.